This TCR beta chain was identified during a study of blood T cell repertoires in COVID-19. Study context: Samples came from the United States, Italy and Spain, spanning acute and convalescent COVID-19. T cells, B-cell-depleted T cells, or PBMCs provided the cDNA or gDNA that served as material.

Repertoires were generated with immunoSEQ multiplex PCR, while TCRdb's copy carries only in-frame clones and drops some. The sample has under 75,000 clones; almost 85% are singletons. CDR1 LNHDA and CDR2 SQIVND come from the germline V gene (reference sequence). V lost 9 bases and J 2 bases, leaving 17 bases between the germline ends. This CDR3 region has 15 residues. Patients of the Seattle cohort, enrolled during active infection, were followed longitudinally. The TCR was taken from a man in his 60s with COVID-19, enrolled during active disease. The source material was peripheral blood. The V and J genes are TRBV19 and TRBJ1-3, with TRBD1 as a possible D gene (6 bases). CDR3 residues: CASRKQGAPGNTIYF. The CDR3, as DNA: TGTGCCAGCAGGAAACAGGGAGCCCCTGGAAACACCATATATTTT.